Listed below are T cell receptor beta chains from one sample, sequenced in a study of lymphopenia after photon versus proton radiotherapy. Profiling relied on immunoSEQ multiplex PCR, and the TCRdb table lists in-frame clones only, not all of them. The top ten clones hold approximately 1.4% of a sample with more than 70,000 clones, more than 70% of them seen once. This specimen was peripheral blood, taken from a patient treated with proton-based radiotherapy. All receptors derive from a man aged 60-69 years with pancreatic cancer. Both conserved end residues are part of each CDR3. A D gene is named only where the DNA matches it firmly. For some rows the clone size is stated as once, few or many, or as a class when expanded; others skip it.

TRBV28	.	12	TRBJ2-1	.	CASRKYSGKQFF	TGTGCCAGCAGGAAATACAGCGGCAAGCAGTTCTTC
TRBV28	.	12	TRBJ1-4	.	CASVSPWGELFF	TGTGCCAGCGTCTCTCCGTGGGGAGAACTGTTTTTT
TRBV7-2	.	13	TRBJ1-1	.	CASSLGVGLEAFF	TGTGCCAGCAGCTTAGGTGTTGGACTAGAAGCTTTCTTT
TRBV28	.	15	TRBJ1-5	.	CASSIETGSNQPQHF	TGTGCCAGCAGCATAGAAACAGGGAGCAATCAGCCCCAGCATTTT
TRBV7-8	TRBD2	13	TRBJ2-3	.	CASSPAGRDTQYF	TGTGCCAGCAGCCCAGCGGGAAGAGATACGCAGTATTTT
TRBV29-1	TRBD1	13	TRBJ1-4	.	CSAWTGSKEKLFF	TGCAGCGCCTGGACAGGGTCAAAAGAAAAACTGTTTTTT
TRBV20-1	.	11	TRBJ2-1	.	CGGSSYNEQFF	TGCGGGGGCAGCTCCTACAATGAGCAGTTCTTC
TRBV27	.	18	TRBJ2-2	.	CASSLYSGLLTSTGELFF	TGTGCCAGCAGTTTATACTCAGGGTTACTAACAAGTACCGGGGAGCTGTTTTTT
TRBV27	.	14	TRBJ1-1	many	CASSPQGRSTEAFF	TGTGCCAGCAGTCCTCAGGGGAGGAGCACTGAAGCTTTCTTT
TRBV7-2	.	13	TRBJ2-1	.	CASSPSWQNEQFF	TGTGCCAGCAGCCCTAGCTGGCAGAATGAGCAGTTCTTC
TRBV29-1	.	16	TRBJ2-7	.	CSVQGTEGREGYEQYF	TGCAGCGTGCAAGGGACAGAGGGCCGGGAGGGCTACGAGCAGTACTTC
TRBV6-6	TRBD2	14	TRBJ2-5	.	CASRASGMAETQYF	TGTGCCAGCAGAGCTAGCGGGATGGCTGAGACCCAGTACTTC
TRBV9	.	17	TRBJ2-5	.	CASSVNGASALQETQYF	TGTGCCAGCAGCGTTAACGGTGCTAGCGCCCTCCAAGAGACCCAGTACTTC
TRBV6-1	.	14	TRBJ2-7	.	CASRIGTLSYEQYF	TGTGCCAGCAGGATAGGGACTCTATCTTACGAGCAGTACTTC
TRBV5-4	.	15	TRBJ1-2	few	CASSSRMEGTYGYTF	TGTGCCAGCAGCTCCCGGATGGAGGGAACCTATGGCTACACCTTC
TRBV27	.	13	TRBJ1-2	few	CASSFQGYYGYTF	TGTGCCAGCAGTTTTCAGGGGTACTATGGCTACACCTTC
TRBV7-9	.	13	TRBJ2-5	.	CASSFGSQETQYF	TGTGCCAGCAGCTTTGGCAGTCAAGAGACCCAGTACTTC
TRBV18	TRBD1	14	TRBJ2-7	.	CASSPRTGLYEQYF	TGTGCCAGCTCACCGCGGACAGGTCTCTACGAGCAGTACTTC
TRBV7-2	TRBD2	14	TRBJ2-7	once	CASSFRTSGGEQYF	TGTGCCAGCAGCTTCAGGACTAGCGGAGGGGAGCAGTACTTC
TRBV6-1	.	17	TRBJ1-4	.	CASSEAGIGRGGEKLFF	TGTGCCAGCAGTGAAGCGGGCATTGGCAGAGGGGGTGAAAAACTGTTTTTT
TRBV19	.	14	TRBJ2-1	.	CASSMIGSYNEQFF	TGTGCCAGTAGTATGATAGGGTCCTACAATGAGCAGTTCTTC
TRBV19	.	14	TRBJ2-2	few	CASSILGGVGELFF	TGTGCCAGTAGTATTTTAGGGGGAGTCGGGGAGCTGTTTTTT